This T cell receptor (beta chain) originates from a study of T-cell memory formation after mild COVID-19. Per the germline V gene, CDR1 is SGHRS and CDR2 is YFSETQ. The J segment lost 0 bases and the V segment lost 3 bases, leaving 3 bases of the junction unmatched. The CDR3 is 15 residues long. TCRdb reprocessed the 5' RACE reads via MiXCR and lists one record per CDR3 protein. This repertoire shows 270,000 or so distinct CDR3 sequences, 16% found once; its top ten account for roughly 21%. What was sequenced was PBMCs or a T cell subset sorted from them (not recorded which). This chain connects TRBV5-1 to TRBJ2-1; TRBD1 matches 7 bases. This TCR was recovered from a man aged 18 to 35 who had mild COVID-19 (a few samples of this study predate the infection). Cell type and time point are not known. DNA for the CDR3: TGCGCCAGCAGCTGGGGACAGAGCTCCTACAATGAGCAGTTCTTC. As protein: CASSWGQSSYNEQFF.